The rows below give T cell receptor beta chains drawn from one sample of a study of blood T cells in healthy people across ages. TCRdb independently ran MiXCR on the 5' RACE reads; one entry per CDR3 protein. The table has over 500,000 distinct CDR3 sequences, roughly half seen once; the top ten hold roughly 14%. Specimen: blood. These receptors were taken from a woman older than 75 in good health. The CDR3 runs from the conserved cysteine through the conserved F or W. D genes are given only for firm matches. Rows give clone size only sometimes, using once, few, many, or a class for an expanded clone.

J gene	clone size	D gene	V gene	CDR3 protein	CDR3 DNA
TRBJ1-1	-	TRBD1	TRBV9	CASSTGQGRNTEAFF	TGTGCCAGCAGCACGGGACAGGGGAGGAACACTGAAGCTTTCTTT
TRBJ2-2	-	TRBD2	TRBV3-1	CASSPTSGGGPAGELFF	TGTGCCAGCAGCCCGACTAGCGGGGGTGGGCCGGCCGGGGAGCTGTTTTTT
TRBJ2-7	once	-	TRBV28	CASSFGGLPHEQYF	TGTGCCAGCAGTTTCGGGGGACTTCCCCACGAGCAGTACTTC
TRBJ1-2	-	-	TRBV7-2	CASSLVGSGTQRGYTF	TGTGCCAGCAGCTTAGTAGGGTCGGGCACCCAACGGGGCTACACCTTC
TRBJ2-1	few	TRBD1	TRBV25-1	CASRKDGQGEFF	TGTGCCAGCAGAAAGGATGGACAGGGTGAGTTCTTC
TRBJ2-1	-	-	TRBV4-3	CASSPARPNEQFF	TGCGCCAGCAGCCCAGCCAGACCCAATGAGCAGTTCTTC
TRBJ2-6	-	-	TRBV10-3	CAISFDNSGANVLTF	TGTGCCATCAGTTTCGACAACTCTGGGGCCAACGTCCTGACTTTC
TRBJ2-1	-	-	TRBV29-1	CSVDRGSNEQFF	TGCAGCGTTGACCGGGGAAGCAATGAGCAGTTCTTC
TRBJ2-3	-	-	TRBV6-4	CASSDSSVGGTDTQYF	TGTGCCAGCAGTGACTCGAGTGTGGGGGGCACAGATACGCAGTATTTT
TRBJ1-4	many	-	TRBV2	CASSVSEGRREKLFF	TGTGCCAGCAGCGTTTCGGAGGGGAGGCGGGAAAAACTGTTTTTT
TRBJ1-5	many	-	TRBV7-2	CASSRDGSNQPQHF	TGTGCCAGCAGCCGCGACGGAAGCAATCAGCCCCAGCATTTT
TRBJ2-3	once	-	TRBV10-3	CAITRDIDTDTQYF	TGTGCCATCACCCGGGACATCGACACAGATACGCAGTATTTT
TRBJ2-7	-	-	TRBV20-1	CSARDTGRYEQYF	TGCAGTGCTAGAGATACAGGGAGGTACGAGCAGTACTTC
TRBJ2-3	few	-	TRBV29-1	CSVEGVLTDTQYF	TGCAGCGTTGAGGGGGTACTCACAGATACGCAGTATTTT